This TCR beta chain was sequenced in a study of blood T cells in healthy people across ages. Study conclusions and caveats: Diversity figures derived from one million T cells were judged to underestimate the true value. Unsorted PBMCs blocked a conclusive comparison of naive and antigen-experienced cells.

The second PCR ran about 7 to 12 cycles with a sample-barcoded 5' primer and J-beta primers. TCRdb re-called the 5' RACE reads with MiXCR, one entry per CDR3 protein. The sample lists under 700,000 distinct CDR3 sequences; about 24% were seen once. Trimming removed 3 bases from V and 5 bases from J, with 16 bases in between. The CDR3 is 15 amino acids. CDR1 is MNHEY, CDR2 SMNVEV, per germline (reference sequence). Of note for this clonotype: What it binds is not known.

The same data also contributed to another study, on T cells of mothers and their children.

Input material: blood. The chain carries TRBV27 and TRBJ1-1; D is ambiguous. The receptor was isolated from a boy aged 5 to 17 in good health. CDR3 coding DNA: TGTGCCAGCAGTTTTGTACGAAAAAAAAGTACTGAAGCTTTCTTT. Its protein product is CASSFVRKKSTEAFF.